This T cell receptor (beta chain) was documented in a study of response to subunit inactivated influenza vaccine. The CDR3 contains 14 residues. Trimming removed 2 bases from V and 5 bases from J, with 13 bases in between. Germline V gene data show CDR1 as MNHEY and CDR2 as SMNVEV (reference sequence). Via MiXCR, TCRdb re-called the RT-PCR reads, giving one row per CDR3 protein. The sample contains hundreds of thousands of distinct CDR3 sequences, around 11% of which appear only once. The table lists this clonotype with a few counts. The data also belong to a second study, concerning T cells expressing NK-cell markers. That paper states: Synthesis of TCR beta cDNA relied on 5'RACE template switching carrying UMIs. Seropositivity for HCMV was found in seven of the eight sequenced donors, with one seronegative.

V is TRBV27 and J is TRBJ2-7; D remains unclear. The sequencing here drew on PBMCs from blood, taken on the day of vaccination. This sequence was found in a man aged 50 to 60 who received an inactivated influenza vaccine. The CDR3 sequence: CASSLGDAPHEQYF. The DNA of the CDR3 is TGTGCCAGCAGTTTAGGTGATGCCCCTCACGAGCAGTACTTC.